This T cell receptor beta chain is drawn from a study of patients and donors after allogeneic stem cell transplantation. Trimming took 4 bases from V and 2 from J; bases not matched to a gene: 8. The CDR3 extends over 17 amino acids. CDR1 and CDR2 (germline): MGHRA, YSYEKL. In TCRdb, the RT-PCR reads were re-called with MiXCR into one record per CDR3 protein. The table has about a million distinct CDR3 sequences, approximately 19% seen once. This clonotype was picked up a small number of times. The rearrangement joins TRBV4-1 to TRBJ2-3, with 11 bases that match TRBD2. The clonotype was recovered from a human donor who was either an allogeneic HSCT recipient or a stem cell or donor lymphocyte infusion donor (not recorded which). It is not recorded whose cells these are; they may come from a transplant donor. The specimen sequenced was blood, either unsorted or a sorted T cell fraction (not recorded which). The CDR3 region is CASSRTLAGGLTDTQYF. Written as DNA, the CDR3 is TGCGCCAGCAGCCGAACCTTAGCGGGGGGGCTCACAGATACGCAGTATTTT.